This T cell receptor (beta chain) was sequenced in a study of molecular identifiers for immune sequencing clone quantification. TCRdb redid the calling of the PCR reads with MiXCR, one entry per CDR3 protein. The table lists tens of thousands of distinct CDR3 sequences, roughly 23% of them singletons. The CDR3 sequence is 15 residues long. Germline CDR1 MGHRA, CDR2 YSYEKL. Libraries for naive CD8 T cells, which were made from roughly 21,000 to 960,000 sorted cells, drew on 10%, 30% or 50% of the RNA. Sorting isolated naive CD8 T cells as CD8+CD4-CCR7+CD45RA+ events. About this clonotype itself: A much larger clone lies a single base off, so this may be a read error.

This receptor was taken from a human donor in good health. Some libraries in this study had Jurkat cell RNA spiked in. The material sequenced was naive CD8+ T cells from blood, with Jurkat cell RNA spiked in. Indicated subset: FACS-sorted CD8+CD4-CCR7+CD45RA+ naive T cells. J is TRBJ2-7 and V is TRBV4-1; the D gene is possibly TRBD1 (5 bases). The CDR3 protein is CASSQGLRATYEQCF. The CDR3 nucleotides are TGCGCCAGCAGCCAAGGTCTCAGGGCAACCTACGAGCAGTGCTTC.